The 27 T cell receptor beta chains reported below all come from one sample, sequenced in a study of blood T cell repertoires in COVID-19. TCRdb's copy holds only in-frame clones and misses some; the assay was immunoSEQ multiplex PCR. The repertoire holds about 140,000 clones, 78% seen once, with about a tenth in the top ten. The sequenced material came from peripheral blood. All receptors come from a man aged 55 to 70 who had recovered from COVID-19.

The chain couples TRBV7-2 to TRBJ1-3, with TRBD1 identical over 7 bases. Trimming removed 5 bases from V and 4 bases from J; junction bases left unmatched: 8. This CDR3 is 15 amino acids long. CDR1 and CDR2 (germline): SGHTA, FQGNSA. The CDR3 region has the DNA TGTGCCAGCAGCCCCTTAGGGGGCGCAGGAAACACCATATATTTT. It codes for CASSPLGGAGNTIYF.

The chain joins TRBV11-2 to TRBJ1-1; D gene uncertain. Trimming removed 0 bases from V and 4 bases from J, with 9 bases in between. The germline CDR1 and CDR2 sequences are SGHAT and FQNNGV. The CDR3 totals 14 residues. CDR3: CASSLERVATEAFF. CDR3 nucleotide sequence: TGTGCCAGCAGCTTAGAACGGGTGGCCACTGAAGCTTTCTTT.

This chain's CDR3 is CASSLEGGQTYEQYF. The CDR3 bases are TGTGCCAGCAGCTTAGAGGGGGGGCAAACCTACGAGCAGTACTTC. The V gene is TRBV7-2, the J gene TRBJ2-7; tentatively, D is TRBD2 (7 bases). The germline CDR1 and CDR2 sequences are SGHTA and FQGNSA. The CDR3 has 15 amino acids. V was trimmed by 1 base and J by 2 bases, leaving 12 bases between them.

This clone was counted a few times. The chain recombines TRBV2 with TRBJ1-6; TRBD1 aligns across 11 bases. CDR3 length: 15 residues. The ends lost 6 bases at V and 8 bases at J; junction bases unmatched: 6. The germline CDR1 and CDR2 sequences are SNHLY and FYNNEI. The CDR3 is CASRSGTGGHSPLHF. CDR3 sequence (DNA): TGTGCCAGCAGGTCCGGGACAGGGGGTCATTCACCCCTCCACTTT.

This clone appeared a single time. The rearrangement links TRBV27 to TRBJ1-1; the D gene is possibly TRBD1 (5 bases). Per the germline V gene, CDR1 is MNHEY and CDR2 is SMNVEV (reference sequence). CDR3 length: 13 amino acids. V gave up 7 bases and J gave up 2 bases, with 11 bases separating them. The CDR3 DNA reads TGTGCCAGCACCAGGGCCGGTAACACTGAAGCTTTCTTT. Protein sequence: CASTRAGNTEAFF.

The chain employs TRBV9 and TRBJ1-3; tentative D call: TRBD1 (6 bases). Germline-derived CDR1 and CDR2 are SGDLS and YYNGEE. The CDR3 runs 14 residues. With 0 bases removed from V and 7 bases from J, the gap between germline ends came to 11 bases. CDR3 nucleotide sequence: TGTGCCAGCAGCGTAGGGACAGACTACAACACCATATATTTT. Amino acids: CASSVGTDYNTIYF.

The chain joins TRBV9 to TRBJ2-7, with D tentatively TRBD1 (6 bases). This CDR3 comprises 15 residues. Trimming shortened V by 4 bases and J by 3 bases, and 17 bases separated the two germline ends. Germline lookup yields CDR1 SGDLS and CDR2 YYNGEE. The CDR3 protein is CASSLGVQGSYEQYF. CDR3 sequence (DNA): TGTGCCAGCAGCTTAGGGGTCCAGGGGAGCTACGAGCAGTACTTC.

The V call is TRBV10-3, the J call TRBJ1-2, with D tentatively TRBD1 (5 bases). Germline V gene data show CDR1 as ENHRY and CDR2 as SYGVKD. This CDR3 has 14 residues. The ends were cut back, 6 bases at V and 0 bases at J, with 11 bases in the middle. CDR3 bases: TGTGCCATCAGGACACAGGAAGCTAACTATGGCTACACCTTC. Residues: CAIRTQEANYGYTF.

Only a few counts were recorded for this clone. The chain uses TRBV5-1 and TRBJ1-6; D is unclear. V was pared by 2 bases and J by 6 bases, with 6 bases between. This CDR3 is built from 13 residues. CDR1 and CDR2 from the germline V gene are SGHRS and YFSETQ. The CDR3 nucleotides read TGCGCCAGCAGCTTAGAACTTAATTCACCCCTCCACTTT. Its protein product is CASSLELNSPLHF. Variable domain in full (rest from reference TRBV5-1 and TRBJ1-6): KAGVTQTPRYLIKTRGQQVTLSCSPISGHRSVSWYQQTPGQGLQFLFEYFSETQRNKGNFPGRFSGRQFSNSRSEMNVSTLELGDSALYLCASSLELNSPLHFGNGTRLTVT.

The chain is built from TRBV28 and TRBJ2-5; TRBD1 aligns across 8 bases. The germline gives CDR1 MDHEN, CDR2 SYDVKM. The CDR3 is made up of 14 amino acids. Losses at the gene ends were 2 bases for V and 5 bases for J; bases not matched to a gene: 4. Here the CDR3 reads CASSLVRGLETQYF. CDR3 coding DNA: TGTGCCAGCAGTTTAGTCAGGGGGCTTGAGACCCAGTACTTC.

The V and J genes are TRBV6-6 and TRBJ2-5; maybe TRBD2 (6 bases). CDR3 length: 15 residues. Deletions cut 5 bases from V and 7 bases from J, with 20 bases between. Germline V gene data show CDR1 as MNHNY and CDR2 as SVGAGI (reference sequence). CDR3 sequence: CASSGLEGGLGTQYF. The CDR3 DNA follows: TGTGCCAGCAGTGGCCTAGAGGGAGGCTTGGGGACCCAGTACTTC.

This sequence joins TRBV18 and TRBJ2-3, with TRBD2 identical over 8 bases. The CDR3 covers 19 residues. Germline V lookup: CDR1 KGHSH, CDR2 LQKENI. V dropped 4 bases and J dropped 4; count of bases not matched to a gene: 19. The CDR3 nucleotides read TGTGCCAGCTCACGACCTATGGGGGGAAGCGGGGGAGAAGCAGATACGCAGTATTTT. It encodes CASSRPMGGSGGEADTQYF.

This clone showed up just a few times. The rearrangement joins TRBV5-1 to TRBJ2-5; 7 bases align to TRBD1. After removal of 0 bases from V and 4 bases from J, the junction contained 6 bases not matched to a gene. The germline V gene has CDR1 SGHRS and CDR2 YFSETQ. The CDR3 length is 15 residues. CDR3 amino acids: CASSLATGVGETQYF. DNA of the CDR3: TGCGCCAGCAGCTTGGCAACAGGGGTAGGAGAGACCCAGTACTTC. The full variable domain, in which reference TRBV5-1 and TRBJ2-5 provide the parts outside the CDR3, is KAGVTQTPRYLIKTRGQQVTLSCSPISGHRSVSWYQQTPGQGLQFLFEYFSETQRNKGNFPGRFSGRQFSNSRSEMNVSTLELGDSALYLCASSLATGVGETQYFGPGTRLLVL.

The chain couples TRBV19 to TRBJ1-1; D might be TRBD1 (6 bases). The CDR3 runs to 12 residues. Trimming shortened V by 6 bases and J by 8 bases, and 13 bases separated the two germline ends. Germline CDR1 is LNHDA and CDR2 is SQIVND (reference sequence). CDR3 nucleotide sequence: TGTGCCAGTAGACAGACAGGAAGAGAAGCTTTCTTT. Translation gives CASRQTGREAFF. Variable domain in full (rest from reference TRBV19 and TRBJ1-1): DGGITQSPKYLFRKEGQNVTLSCEQNLNHDAMYWYRQDPGQGLRLIYYSQIVNDFQKGDIAEGYSVSREKKESFPLTVTSAQKNPTAFYLCASRQTGREAFFGQGTRLTVV.

This clone was seen once. This chain links TRBV5-1 with TRBJ2-1; the match to TRBD1 covers 8 bases. Germline V lookup: CDR1 SGHRS, CDR2 YFSETQ. The V segment lost 4 bases and the J segment 4 bases; nucleotides outside the gene matches: 7. The CDR3 extends over 15 amino acids. The CDR3 here is CASSQPGGGYNEQFF. The DNA for the CDR3 is TGCGCCAGCAGCCAACCAGGGGGCGGGTACAATGAGCAGTTCTTC.

J is TRBJ2-2 and V is TRBV19; 11 nucleotides match TRBD2. The CDR3 is made up of 16 amino acids. The germline V gene encodes CDR1 LNHDA and CDR2 SQIVND (reference sequence). The V and J ends lost 4 bases and 4 bases, in that order; junction bases with no gene match: 5. CDR3 DNA sequence: TGTGCCAGTAGTACCCGACTAGCGGGAATCACCGGGGAGCTGTTTTTT. This translates into CASSTRLAGITGELFF. The whole variable domain, filled in from reference TRBV19 and TRBJ2-2, reads DGGITQSPKYLFRKEGQNVTLSCEQNLNHDAMYWYRQDPGQGLRLIYYSQIVNDFQKGDIAEGYSVSREKKESFPLTVTSAQKNPTAFYLCASSTRLAGITGELFFGEGSRLTVL.

This sequence joins TRBV28 and TRBJ2-5, with D maybe TRBD2 (7 bases). Trimming left V 5 bases short and J 5 bases short, with 21 bases between. The germline V gene encodes CDR1 MDHEN and CDR2 SYDVKM. This CDR3 comprises 16 residues. CDR3 residues: CASSLRGGGGGETQYF. In nucleotides, the CDR3 is TGTGCCAGCAGTCTCCGAGGGGGGGGTGGTGGGGAGACCCAGTACTTC.

The chain links TRBV7-2 to TRBJ2-3; possibly TRBD2 for D (6 bases). V was cut by 1 base and J by 8 bases, with 19 bases left in between. The germline gives CDR1 SGHTA, CDR2 FQGNSA. The CDR3 sequence is 16 residues long. The CDR3 nucleotides read TGTGCCAGCAGCTTAGGGGGTAGCGGTAGGGTAGGTACGCAGTATTTT. Protein: CASSLGGSGRVGTQYF.

The V gene is TRBV15, the J gene TRBJ2-5; D remains unclear. Trimming took 0 bases from V and 4 from J, leaving 6 bases between them. Germline V gene data show CDR1 as LNHNV and CDR2 as YYDKDF (reference sequence). CDR3 length: 13 amino acids. The CDR3 reads CATSRERGETQYF. CDR3 bases: TGTGCCACCAGCAGAGAAAGAGGAGAGACCCAGTACTTC.

The chain carries TRBV28 and TRBJ1-2; 9 nucleotides agree with TRBD1. The length of the CDR3 is 14 residues. CDR1 and CDR2 from the germline V gene are MDHEN and SYDVKM. The trim removed 6 bases at V and 2 bases at J, leaving 4 bases unmatched. The CDR3 spells CASRRTGGNYGYTF. CDR3 sequence (DNA): TGTGCCAGCAGGCGAACAGGGGGCAACTATGGCTACACCTTC.

The rearrangement uses TRBV5-1 and TRBJ2-1; D perhaps matches TRBD1 (6 bases). Germline CDR1 is SGHRS and CDR2 is YFSETQ. The CDR3 has 16 amino acids. The V and J ends lost 4 bases and 4 bases respectively, with 18 bases between them. CDR3 in DNA: TGCGCCAGCAGCCCACAGGGACGCCCTGCTTACAATGAGCAGTTCTTC. It translates to CASSPQGRPAYNEQFF. Complete variable domain (other parts from reference TRBV5-1 and TRBJ2-1): KAGVTQTPRYLIKTRGQQVTLSCSPISGHRSVSWYQQTPGQGLQFLFEYFSETQRNKGNFPGRFSGRQFSNSRSEMNVSTLELGDSALYLCASSPQGRPAYNEQFFGPGTRLTVL.

This clone was detected only a few times. The chain has TRBV6-6 and TRBJ1-1; D not resolved. Trimming removed 5 bases at V and 5 bases at J, with 15 bases between. The CDR3 runs 14 residues. The germline gives CDR1 MNHNY, CDR2 SVGAGI (reference sequence). The CDR3 region is CASSAIFPGTEAFF. DNA of the CDR3: TGTGCCAGCAGTGCCATATTTCCGGGGACTGAAGCTTTCTTT.

The rearrangement joins TRBV24-1 to TRBJ1-1, with D maybe TRBD1 (5 bases). V was clipped by 3 bases and J by 4 bases, with 11 bases between them. Looked up from germline, CDR1 is KGHDR and CDR2 is SFDVKD. The CDR3 is 14 amino acids. CDR3 in DNA: TGTGCCACCAGTGATGGGGCGGCTACCACTGAAGCTTTCTTT. Translating it yields CATSDGAATTEAFF.

This clone was found a few times. This chain links TRBV2 with TRBJ2-2; TRBD2 might be the D (6 bases). This CDR3 is 15 amino acids long. Germline V gene data show CDR1 as SNHLY and CDR2 as FYNNEI. Trimming removed 2 bases at V and 7 bases at J, with 14 bases between. CDR3 DNA: TGTGCCAGCAGTGAACTCTTGTCCGGGGGCGGGGAGCTGTTTTTT. It encodes CASSELLSGGGELFF.

The rearrangement joins TRBV10-3 to TRBJ1-5, with a weak D call TRBD1 (6 bases). V shed 5 bases and J shed 0 bases, with 11 bases lying between them. The germline gives CDR1 ENHRY, CDR2 SYGVKD. The CDR3 contains 15 residues. The CDR3 DNA is TGTGCCATCAGTCGGGACAAATATAGCAATCAGCCCCAGCATTTT. Its translation: CAISRDKYSNQPQHF.

About this clone itself: The same CDR3 also results from other DNA sequences found in this sample. The chain couples TRBV18 to TRBJ2-7; D gene unclear. V gave up 3 bases and J gave up 0 bases, with 3 bases separating them. CDR1 is KGHSH and CDR2 is LQKENI in the germline V gene. The CDR3 totals 12 residues. Here the CDR3 reads CASSPLSYEQYF. The DNA of the CDR3 is TGTGCCAGCTCACCCCTCTCCTACGAGCAGTACTTC.

The chain has TRBV30 and TRBJ2-7; no reliable D call. Germline CDR1 is GTSNPN and CDR2 is SVGIG (reference sequence). Trimming stripped 4 bases from V and 3 bases from J, with 13 bases between. This CDR3 has 13 amino acids. The DNA for the CDR3 is TGTGCCTGGACCAGACTTTCCAGCTACGAGCAGTACTTC. Protein: CAWTRLSSYEQYF.